The rows below give T cell receptor beta chains drawn from one sample of a study of blood T cells in healthy people across ages. A single record per CDR3 protein comes from TCRdb applying MiXCR to the 5' RACE reads. The profile covers 550,000 to 650,000 distinct CDR3 sequences, with about a quarter appearing a single time and approximately 3.5% taken by the ten largest. This sample was also put to use in a study of T cells of mothers and their children.

Sequencing used blood. Receptors originate from a boy aged 2 to 10 in good health. Each CDR3 is given with its conserved first and last residue. The order of the fields is clone size, CDR3 length, D gene, J gene, V gene, CDR3 DNA, CDR3 protein. A D gene is named only where the DNA matches it firmly. Part of the rows lack a size; the others show once, few, many or a class for expanded clones.

few,14,TRBD1,TRBJ1-4,TRBV9,TGTGCCAGCAGCTTGACAGGGGTGGAGGAAAAACTGTTTTTT,CASSLTGVEEKLFF
.,12,.,TRBJ2-4,TRBV20-1,TGCAGTGCTCTCGACAGGTCGGGTGGAAAGTACTTC,CSALDRSGGKYF
.,14,.,TRBJ2-3,TRBV9,TGTGCCAGCAGCGTATCCCCGAGCACAGATACGCAGTATTTT,CASSVSPSTDTQYF
.,16,.,TRBJ2-7,TRBV28,TGTGCCAGTAGCTTTATAGGTGGGCATATTCGATACGAGCAGTACTTC,CASSFIGGHIRYEQYF
few,15,.,TRBJ2-2,TRBV21-1,TGTGCCAGCAGCAAAGGACTAGGACAACACCGGGAGCTGTTTTTT,CASSKGLGQHRELFF
.,15,.,TRBJ2-2,TRBV30,TGTGCCTGGAGTGTATTAGGAGGGAGCACCGGGGAGCTGTTTTTT,CAWSVLGGSTGELFF
.,15,TRBD2,TRBJ2-5,TRBV6-1,TGTGCCAGCAGTGCCCACCTAGCGGGGAGGGAGACCCAGTACTTC,CASSAHLAGRETQYF
.,16,.,TRBJ2-1,TRBV5-1,TGCGCCAGCAGCTTGACTGGGGTGGGATCCTACAATGAGCAGTTCTTC,CASSLTGVGSYNEQFF
few,14,TRBD2,TRBJ2-7,TRBV19,TGTGCCAGCGGAAGGACTAGCGGGAGCTTCGAGCAGTACTTC,CASGRTSGSFEQYF
.,14,TRBD1,TRBJ1-1,TRBV18,TGTGCCAGCTCACCAGGACAGGTCAACACTGAAGCTTTCTTT,CASSPGQVNTEAFF
many,13,TRBD2,TRBJ2-7,TRBV7-9,TGTGCCAGCAGACGCGGGGGTACCTACGAGCAGTACTTC,CASRRGGTYEQYF
.,13,.,TRBJ1-2,TRBV12-3/TRBV12-4,TGTGCCAGCAGTTTGGTAGGGGTCTATGGCTACACCTTC,CASSLVGVYGYTF
few,11,.,TRBJ2-7,TRBV20-1,TGCAGTGCTAGAGGTTCAGGAGAGCAGTACTTC,CSARGSGEQYF
.,17,TRBD2,TRBJ2-1,TRBV5-1,TGCGCCAGCAGCTTTCGAACGGGCGGGGGCTCCTACAATGAGCAGTTCTTC,CASSFRTGGGSYNEQFF
.,15,.,TRBJ2-7,TRBV7-9,TGTGCCAGCAGCGGACGCCCGACGCAGGACTACGAGCAGTACTTC,CASSGRPTQDYEQYF
.,12,.,TRBJ2-1,TRBV5-4,TGTGCCAGCAGCTTGGAGGGACCTGAGCAGTTCTTC,CASSLEGPEQFF
few,15,.,TRBJ2-7,TRBV5-1,TGCGCCAGCAGCTTGGGGACAGTTATTTCCTACGAGCAGTACTTC,CASSLGTVISYEQYF
.,16,TRBD1,TRBJ2-5,TRBV14,TGTGCCAGCAGCCGCCCAGGACAGGGGAGTCGGGAGACCCAGTACTTC,CASSRPGQGSRETQYF
many,11,.,TRBJ2-3,TRBV7-8,TGTGCCAGCAGTCGCACAGATACGCAGTATTTT,CASSRTDTQYF
.,15,.,TRBJ2-3,TRBV6-6,TGTGCCAGCAACGACGGGACGGCGGGCGCAGATACGCAGTATTTT,CASNDGTAGADTQYF
.,12,TRBD2,TRBJ2-5,TRBV29-1,TGCAGCGTCCCGGGAGGGCCGCGGGAGCAGTACTTC,CSVPGGPREQYF
many,16,TRBD1,TRBJ1-3,TRBV20-1,TGCAGTGCTAGAGATGTGGGACAGGGCTTCGGAAACACCATATATTTT,CSARDVGQGFGNTIYF
.,12,TRBD1,TRBJ2-5,TRBV7-9,TGTGCCAGCGACAGGGGTGAGGAGACCCAGTACTTC,CASDRGEETQYF
few,14,.,TRBJ1-1,TRBV19,TGTGCCAGTAGTGCAACGGGAGAGAACACTGAAGCTTTCTTT,CASSATGENTEAFF
few,15,.,TRBJ2-1,TRBV20-1,TGCAGTGCCCTACCGGACATTTACTCCTACAATGAGCAGTTCTTC,CSALPDIYSYNEQFF
.,18,.,TRBJ2-3,TRBV27,TGTGCCAGCAGTTTGAAAGCTAGGCTCCAGGACGGCACAGATACGCAGTATTTT,CASSLKARLQDGTDTQYF
.,14,TRBD2,TRBJ2-5,TRBV20-1,TGCAGTGCCGTGGACGTTAGCGGGAGCGAGACCCAGTACTTC,CSAVDVSGSETQYF
.,16,.,TRBJ1-3,TRBV5-1,TGCGCCAGCAGCCCACCCCTCCCGAGCTCTGGAAACACCATATATTTT,CASSPPLPSSGNTIYF
.,14,.,TRBJ2-1,TRBV10-3,TGTGCCATCATGGAGGGACTGGGTTACAATGAGCAGTTCTTC,CAIMEGLGYNEQFF
few,17,.,TRBJ2-1,TRBV5-1,TGCGCCAGCAGCTTGGGGGCAGCTACGCCTGGAGCCAATGAGCAGTTCTTC,CASSLGAATPGANEQFF
many,14,.,TRBJ2-5,TRBV5-1,TGTGCCAGCAGCTTGGGGCAGGGGAGAGAGACCCAGTACTTC,CASSLGQGRETQYF
few,15,TRBD1,TRBJ1-5,TRBV6-2/TRBV6-3,TGTGCCAGCAGTTACTACCGGACAGGGGGACAGCCCCAGCATTTT,CASSYYRTGGQPQHF
once,19,.,TRBJ2-7,TRBV20-1,TGCAGTGCTAGAGATGAGGGGGAGGCTTACATTTTACGGTCCTACGAGCAGTACTTC,CSARDEGEAYILRSYEQYF
few,13,.,TRBJ2-5,TRBV29-1,TGCAGCGTTGCCAGCCGGGGCGGGGAGACCCAGTACTTC,CSVASRGGETQYF
few,15,.,TRBJ1-2,TRBV3-1,TGTGCCAGCAGCCAAGATGGGGACGCTCGCCTGCCCTGCACCTTC,CASSQDGDARLPCTF
few,15,.,TRBJ2-1,TRBV5-1,TGCGCCAGCAGCTTGAGAGGGCGGGCTGGCAATGAGCAGTTCTTC,CASSLRGRAGNEQFF
.,14,TRBD1,TRBJ2-7,TRBV19,TGTGCCAGTAGTAGGTCCGGGACAGATTACGAGCAGTACTTC,CASSRSGTDYEQYF
.,14,TRBD2,TRBJ2-5,TRBV7-2,TGTGCCAGCAGCCCACTAGCGGGAACGTACGAGCAGCACTTC,CASSPLAGTYEQHF
few,14,TRBD2,TRBJ2-1,TRBV29-1,TGCAGCGTTGAGCGGGGCGGGGGGGCCGACGAGCAGTTCTTC,CSVERGGGADEQFF
few,14,TRBD1,TRBJ1-6,TRBV10-3,TGTGCCATCAGTGAGGGACAGGGGTACTCACCCCTCCACTTT,CAISEGQGYSPLHF
.,12,.,TRBJ1-2,TRBV20-1,TGCAGTGCTAGCCTAGGCGGGGATGGCTACACCTTC,CSASLGGDGYTF
.,17,.,TRBJ2-2,TRBV11-1,TGTGCCAGCAGCTTATTTATTGAGGGCAGACACACCGGGGAGCTGTTTTTT,CASSLFIEGRHTGELFF
.,15,.,TRBJ2-4,TRBV13,TGTGCCAGCAGCTCAGCAGGGTTTCTCGAGGGCATTCAGTACTTC,CASSSAGFLEGIQYF
.,18,TRBD2,TRBJ2-1,TRBV7-9,TGTGCCAGCAGCTCGAAGGGGACTAGCGGGAGGGACTACAGTGAGCAGTTCTTC,CASSSKGTSGRDYSEQFF
few,16,.,TRBJ2-1,TRBV5-6,TGTGCCAGCAGTCGGTTCTTAGCGCCGAGCTACAATGAGCAGTTCTTC,CASSRFLAPSYNEQFF
few,16,TRBD2,TRBJ2-5,TRBV7-9,TGTGCCAGCAGCTTCCGGACTAGCGGGAGGGGAGAGACCCAGTACTTC,CASSFRTSGRGETQYF
.,15,TRBD2,TRBJ2-1,TRBV10-3,TGTGCCATCAGTCGCCCTAGCGGGAGTACCAATGAGCAGTTCTTC,CAISRPSGSTNEQFF
.,14,.,TRBJ2-5,TRBV11-2,TGTGCCAGCAGCTTATCATTTGAGATGGAGACCCAGTACTTC,CASSLSFEMETQYF
.,13,.,TRBJ2-3,TRBV12-3/TRBV12-4,TGTGCCAGCGGGGACTCAAGCACAGATACGCAGTATTTT,CASGDSSTDTQYF
.,15,TRBD1,TRBJ2-5,TRBV4-1,TGCGCCAGCAGCCAAGAGCAGGGGGCTAGGGAGACCCAGTACTTC,CASSQEQGARETQYF
many,13,TRBD1,TRBJ2-7,TRBV28,TGTGCCAGCAGCCGGGACAGGGGCTACGAGCAGTACTTC,CASSRDRGYEQYF
.,13,TRBD1,TRBJ1-1,TRBV7-2,TGTGCCAGCAGCCGCAATAGGGGGCATGAAGCTTTCTTT,CASSRNRGHEAFF
few,15,.,TRBJ2-7,TRBV20-1,TGCAGTGCTAGGGGCCTGGCAGGGTCCTCCTACGAGCAGTACTTC,CSARGLAGSSYEQYF
few,14,.,TRBJ1-2,TRBV9,TGTGCCAGCAGTACAGGTGTCGGTAGCTATGGCTACACCTTC,CASSTGVGSYGYTF